This T cell receptor beta chain was found in a study of blood T cell repertoires in COVID-19. Study overall: The United States, Italy and Spain supplied acute and convalescent COVID-19 samples.

While infection was still active, Seattle patients were enrolled and then followed longitudinally. The germline V gene has CDR1 GTSNPN and CDR2 SVGIG (reference sequence). Trimming left V 2 bases short and J 4 bases short, with 13 bases between. This CDR3 region has 14 residues. Original processing methods: Estimation of nucleated cell counts was performed using reference gene primer amplification. Assay: immunoSEQ multiplex PCR; the TCRdb copy retains only in-frame clones and omits some. The V and J calls and clone size come from that table; D and trimming were worked out from the DNA. The data show about 500,000 clones, approximately 88% seen once.

The V and J genes are TRBV30 and TRBJ2-3, with D perhaps TRBD2 (5 bases). The source is a woman aged 50 to 65 with COVID-19, enrolled during active disease. The sample comprised peripheral blood. The CDR3 sequence: CAWSFRGSSDTQYF. CDR3 nucleotides: TGTGCCTGGAGTTTCCGGGGTAGCTCAGATACGCAGTATTTT.